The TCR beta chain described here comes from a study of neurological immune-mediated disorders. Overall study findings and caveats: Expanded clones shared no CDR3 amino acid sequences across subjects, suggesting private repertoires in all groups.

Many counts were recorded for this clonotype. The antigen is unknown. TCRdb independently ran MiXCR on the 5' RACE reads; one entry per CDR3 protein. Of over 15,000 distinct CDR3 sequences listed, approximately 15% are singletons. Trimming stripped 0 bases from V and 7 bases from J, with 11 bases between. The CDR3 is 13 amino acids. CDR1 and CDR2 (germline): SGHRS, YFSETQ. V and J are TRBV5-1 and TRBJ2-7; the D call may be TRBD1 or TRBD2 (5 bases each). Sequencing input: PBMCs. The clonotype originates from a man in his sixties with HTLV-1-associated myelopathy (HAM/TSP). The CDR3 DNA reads TGCGCCAGCAGCTTGGGGGGGTGGCCGGAGCAGTACTTC. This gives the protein CASSLGGWPEQYF. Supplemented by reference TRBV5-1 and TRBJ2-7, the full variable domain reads KAGVTQTPRYLIKTRGQQVTLSCSPISGHRSVSWYQQTPGQGLQFLFEYFSETQRNKGNFPGRFSGRQFSNSRSEMNVSTLELGDSALYLCASSLGGWPEQYFGPGTRLTVT.